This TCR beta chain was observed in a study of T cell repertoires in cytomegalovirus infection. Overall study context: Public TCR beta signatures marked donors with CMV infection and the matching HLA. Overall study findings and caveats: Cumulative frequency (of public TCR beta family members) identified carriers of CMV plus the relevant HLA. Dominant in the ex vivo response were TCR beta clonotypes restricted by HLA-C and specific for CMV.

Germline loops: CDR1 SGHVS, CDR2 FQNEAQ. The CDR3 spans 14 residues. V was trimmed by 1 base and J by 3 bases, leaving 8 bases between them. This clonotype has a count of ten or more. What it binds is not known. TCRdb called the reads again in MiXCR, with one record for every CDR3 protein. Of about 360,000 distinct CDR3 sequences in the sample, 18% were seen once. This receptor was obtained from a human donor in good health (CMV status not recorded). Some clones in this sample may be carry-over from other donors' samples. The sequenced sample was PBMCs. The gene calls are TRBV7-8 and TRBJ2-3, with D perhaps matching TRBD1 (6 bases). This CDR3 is CASSLGGPTDTQYF. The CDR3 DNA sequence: TGTGCCAGCAGCTTAGGGGGGCCGACAGATACGCAGTATTTT.